One and the same sample provided the 18 T cell receptor beta chains below, sequenced in a study of OX40 agonist ivuxolimab in advanced cancers. Sequenced by immunoSEQ multiplex PCR; TCRdb stores in-frame clones only, minus some. Of 65,000 to 70,000 clones in the sample, approximately 90% were seen once. This specimen was CD4+ or CD8+ T cells sorted from blood, taken in a trial of the OX40 agonist ivuxolimab. The receptor source for this set is an adult with an advanced solid tumor such as melanoma, head and neck, liver or kidney cancer.

The rearrangement joins TRBV28 to TRBJ2-7, with a tentative D call TRBD1 (5 bases). Germline CDR1 MDHEN, CDR2 SYDVKM. This CDR3 region has 14 residues. V was cut by 8 bases and J by 1 base, with 15 bases left in between. This CDR3 reads CASGSGLGSYEQYF. For the CDR3, the DNA is TGTGCCAGCGGATCAGGGTTAGGGTCCTACGAGCAGTACTTC.

The chain joins TRBV29-1 to TRBJ1-2; TRBD1 might be the D (6 bases). From germline, CDR1 is SQVTM and CDR2 ANQGSEA. The CDR3 has 11 amino acids. Trimming removed 6 bases from V and 4 bases from J, with 9 bases in between. CDR3 protein: CSVRGAYGYTF. For the CDR3, the DNA is TGCAGCGTGAGGGGGGCCTATGGCTACACCTTC.

The chain uses TRBV13 and TRBJ2-5; TRBD2 might be the D (6 bases). The germline CDR1 and CDR2 sequences are PRHDT and FYEKMQ (reference sequence). The CDR3 length is 15 residues. The V end was cut by 0 bases, the J end by 2 bases, with 10 bases between. The CDR3 region has the DNA TGTGCCAGCAGCTTAGGCCCCGGGACTCAAGAGACCCAGTACTTC. Its protein is CASSLGPGTQETQYF.

CDR3 DNA sequence: TGTGCCAGCAGCCCCCTGGGCGGGCCCTACACAGATACGCAGTATTTT. Encoded protein: CASSPLGGPYTDTQYF. This chain uses TRBV5-4 with TRBJ2-3; a possible D gene is TRBD2 (5 bases). CDR3 size: 16 residues. CDR1 and CDR2 from the germline V gene are SGHNT and YYREEE (reference sequence). Trimming left V 4 bases short and J 2 bases short, with 17 bases between.

This chain joins TRBV27 and TRBJ1-1; no definite D call. The CDR3 has 14 amino acids. V lost 5 bases to trimming and J lost 4 bases, with 14 bases between them. Germline lookup yields CDR1 MNHEY and CDR2 SMNVEV (reference sequence). The CDR3 DNA follows: TGTGCCAGCAGTCCCTTCGGGTTAAGCACTGAAGCTTTCTTT. Translated, it gives CASSPFGLSTEAFF.

CDR3 coding DNA: TGTGCCAGCTCCCTTGACAGACTTCCTAGCACAGATACGCAGTATTTT. This codes for CASSLDRLPSTDTQYF. The chain is built from TRBV18 and TRBJ2-3; perhaps TRBD1 as D (5 bases). Germline V gives CDR1 KGHSH, CDR2 LQKENI. The CDR3 runs to 16 residues. V shed 6 bases and J shed 0 bases, with 16 bases lying between them.

The V gene is TRBV6-5, the J gene TRBJ1-5; possible D gene TRBD1, 5 bases. Germline V gene data show CDR1 as MNHEY and CDR2 as SVGAGI. V was clipped by 8 bases and J by 6 bases, with 11 bases between them. This CDR3 has 12 amino acids. CDR3 DNA: TGTGCCAGCGGTGGGGGGATTCAGCCCCAGCATTTT. This translates into CASGGGIQPQHF.

CDR3 sequence (DNA): TGTGCCAGCAGTTACCGGGATGACGGGGAGCTGTTTTTT. Its translation is CASSYRDDGELFF. This chain joins TRBV6-5 and TRBJ2-2, with D possibly being TRBD2 (5 bases). CDR3 size: 13 residues. Deletions cut 2 bases from V and 7 bases from J, with 8 bases between. The germline V gene has CDR1 MNHEY and CDR2 SVGAGI.

The chain carries TRBV5-1 and TRBJ2-5; 7 bases line up with TRBD2. The junction had 11 bases not matched to a gene; V was cut back by 7 bases and J by 5 bases. The CDR3 loop spans 14 amino acids. Germline V gene sequence: CDR1 SGHRS, CDR2 YFSETQ. The CDR3 DNA sequence: TGCGCCAGCTCCTCTAGCGGCCGTTGGGAGACCCAGTACTTC. Translation: CASSSSGRWETQYF.

The chain has TRBV4-3 and TRBJ2-1, with a possible D match to TRBD1 (6 bases). V was clipped by 5 bases and J by 7 bases, with 15 bases between them. Germline V CDR1 and CDR2: LGHNA, YSLEER. CDR3 size: 14 residues. The CDR3 DNA sequence: TGCGCCAGCAGCTGGGGGCCTGAGGAGAATGAGCAGTTCTTC. Residues: CASSWGPEENEQFF.

The CDR3 DNA is TGTGCCAGCAGCTTAATCTTGGGGACAGCAACCTACGAGCAGTACTTC. Translated, it gives CASSLILGTATYEQYF. The genes are TRBV7-9 and TRBJ2-7; 7 nucleotides match TRBD1. The ends lost 2 bases at V and 2 bases at J; junction bases unmatched: 9. Germline CDR1 and CDR2: SEHNR and FQNEAQ (reference sequence). The CDR3 has 16 residues.

The V and J genes are TRBV6-5 and TRBJ1-1; TRBD1 agrees at 8 bases. The CDR3 runs 13 residues. The V gene end was trimmed by 5 bases and the J gene end by 4 bases; junction bases not matched to a gene: 3. Per the germline V gene, CDR1 is MNHEY and CDR2 is SVGAGI. The CDR3 spells CASSTTGGTEAFF. The CDR3 DNA reads as TGTGCCAGCAGTACCACAGGGGGCACTGAAGCTTTCTTT.

V gene TRBV2 combines with J gene TRBJ2-2, with TRBD2 as a possible D gene (6 bases). Looked up from germline, CDR1 is SNHLY and CDR2 is FYNNEI. The V gene lost 3 bases and the J gene lost 6 bases, with 8 bases spanning the gap. The CDR3 is made up of 13 amino acids. Here the CDR3 DNA reads TGTGCCAGCAGTGATTGGGGGGCCGGGGAGCTGTTTTTT. Translating it yields CASSDWGAGELFF.

The V call is TRBV4-1, the J call TRBJ2-7; D is perhaps TRBD1 (5 bases). This CDR3 is built from 14 residues. Trimming removed 1 base from V and 4 bases from J, with 11 bases in between. Germline lookup yields CDR1 MGHRA and CDR2 YSYEKL. CDR3 DNA sequence: TGCGCCAGCAGCCAAGGGTGGGGCGGTTACGAGCAGTACTTC. This translates into CASSQGWGGYEQYF.

The chain's CDR3 is CASSSTTVRQETQYF. Written as DNA, the CDR3 is TGTGCCAGCAGCTCGACGACAGTACGCCAAGAGACCCAGTACTTC. This sequence joins TRBV7-8 and TRBJ2-5; D is possibly TRBD1 (5 bases). CDR1 and CDR2 from the germline V gene are SGHVS and FQNEAQ. This CDR3 has 15 residues. Trimming left V 4 bases short and J 1 base short, with 13 bases between.

This clone turned up a few times. V is TRBV27 and J is TRBJ1-1; maybe TRBD1 (6 bases). The CDR3 length is 15 residues. Trimming left V 5 bases short and J 0 bases short, with 13 bases between. Germline V gene data show CDR1 as MNHEY and CDR2 as SMNVEV (reference sequence). The CDR3 DNA follows: TGTGCCAGCAGTCAAGACAGGTTCATGAACACTGAAGCTTTCTTT. Protein: CASSQDRFMNTEAFF.

The chain couples TRBV19 to TRBJ1-2; perhaps TRBD1 as D (5 bases). V lost 8 bases, J lost 2 bases, and 9 bases lay in between. CDR1 is LNHDA and CDR2 is SQIVND in the germline V gene (reference sequence). The CDR3 length is 12 residues. The CDR3 sequence is CASFQGNYGYTF. CDR3 bases: TGTGCCAGTTTCCAGGGAAACTATGGCTACACCTTC.

The rearrangement joins TRBV27 to TRBJ2-2; no clear D. The CDR3 has 14 amino acids. V lost 3 bases and J lost 4, with 9 bases in between. CDR1 and CDR2 from the germline V gene are MNHEY and SMNVEV (reference sequence). The CDR3 is CASSLAGGTGELFF. CDR3 bases: TGTGCCAGCAGTTTGGCAGGCGGCACCGGGGAGCTGTTTTTT.